This is a list of T cell receptor beta chains from one sample in a study of blood T cells in healthy people across ages. TCRdb processed the 5' RACE reads anew with MiXCR; each CDR3 protein has one entry. The sample records 1.5 million to 2 million distinct CDR3 sequences, about 39% being singletons. The sample comprised blood. The receptor source for this set is a human donor in good health. CDR3s include the opening cysteine and the closing phenylalanine or tryptophan. The order of the fields is D gene, J gene, V gene, clone size, CDR3 protein, CDR3 DNA. The D gene is left open where the match is weak. Expanded clones get a size class; other rows say once, few or many, or leave the size out.

>-|TRBJ2-2|TRBV5-1|-
CASSFGHLHNTGELFF
TGCGCCAGCAGCTTCGGACACTTACATAACACCGGGGAGCTGTTTTTT
>TRBD1|TRBJ1-1|TRBV4-1|few
CASSYTNRGTEAFF
TGCGCCAGCAGCTACACGAACAGGGGCACTGAAGCTTTCTTT
>-|TRBJ2-7|TRBV7-2|few
CASSLAGGVSSYEQYF
TGTGCCAGCAGCTTAGCGGGCGGGGTGAGCTCCTACGAGCAGTACTTC
>-|TRBJ1-2|TRBV20-1|-
CSALRTEKWDGYTF
TGCAGTGCTTTGAGGACGGAGAAGTGGGATGGCTACACCTTC
>-|TRBJ1-2|TRBV20-1|many
CSATGVHGYTF
TGCAGTGCTACAGGGGTTCATGGCTACACCTTC
>TRBD2|TRBJ2-1|TRBV10-3|-
CAVSGTRGAVEQFF
TGTGCCGTCTCCGGGACTAGGGGCGCAGTTGAGCAGTTCTTC
>TRBD2|TRBJ2-3|TRBV29-1|-
CSVTTSGAPTDTQYF
TGCAGCGTCACAACTAGCGGGGCTCCCACAGATACGCAGTATTTT
>TRBD1|TRBJ2-7|TRBV5-1|-
CASSHGQGPQSYEQYF
TGCGCCAGCAGCCACGGACAGGGCCCGCAAAGTTACGAGCAGTACTTC
>TRBD1|TRBJ1-5|TRBV20-1|-
CSASPGQGQSGYQPQHF
TGCAGTGCTAGCCCCGGACAGGGTCAAAGTGGCTATCAGCCCCAGCATTTT
>TRBD1|TRBJ1-2|TRBV7-2|few
CASSLASGTVMSYTF
TGTGCCAGCAGCTTAGCATCCGGGACAGTTATGAGCTACACCTTC
>-|TRBJ1-5|TRBV12-3/TRBV12-4|few
CASSTLDTFHDNQPQHF
TGTGCCAGCAGTACTCTGGACACGTTCCATGATAATCAGCCCCAGCATTTT